The 5 T cell receptor beta chains reported below all come from one sample, sequenced in a study of T cells expressing NK-cell markers. Each CDR3 protein gets one entry in TCRdb, which reprocessed the 5' RACE reads and gives no DNA. The sample data list around 380,000 distinct CDR3 sequences. Sequencing was performed on blood T cells: a sorted CD56 or NKG2C T cell subset, CD4+ or CD8+ T cells, or bulk PBMC T cells (not recorded which). Receptors originate from a woman between 50 and 59 years old in good health.

The V gene is TRBV11-2, the J gene TRBJ2-5. This CDR3 spans 13 amino acids. Germline V gene sequence: CDR1 SGHAT, CDR2 FQNNGV. The CDR3 spells CASSGRFQETQYF.

The V call is TRBV6-5, the J call TRBJ2-7; TCRdb's D call, TRBD2, is unchecked because there is no DNA. This CDR3 has 15 amino acids. Germline V lookup: CDR1 MNHEY, CDR2 SVGAGI. CDR3 amino acids: CASRPTSGSFHEQYF.

The chain is built from TRBV7-9 and TRBJ2-3; the TRBD1 assignment by TCRdb is unverifiable without DNA. The CDR3 has 14 residues. Germline-derived CDR1 and CDR2 are SEHNR and FQNEAQ (reference sequence). The CDR3 here is CASSPGLASDTQYF.

The rearrangement uses TRBV12-3 or TRBV12-4 and TRBJ1-1; without DNA, the TCRdb call of TRBD1 cannot be checked. The CDR3 has 13 residues. The CDR3 loop is CASILGRGTEAFF.

The V call is TRBV4-1, the J call TRBJ2-7; TCRdb names TRBD2, which stays unverified in the absence of DNA. Germline V gene lookup returns CDR1 MGHRA and CDR2 YSYEKL. The CDR3 runs 15 residues. CDR3 amino acids: CASSQSSIGSPEQYF.